The clone carrying this T cell receptor beta chain was recorded a few times. These data come from a study of regulatory T cells in long-lasting Graves disease. Sample time point: newly diagnosed GD, antithyroid drugs for less than 3 months. With RNA extracted from PBMCs as input, the TCR library was made. An endocrinology department in Xi'an, China, supplied the patients. Researchers made TCR beta libraries by using iRepertoire HTBI primers and running Arm-PCR on CDR3 regions. TCRdb recomputed calls from the multiplex PCR reads with MiXCR, one row per CDR3 protein. This table has roughly 440,000 distinct CDR3 sequences, approximately 16% appearing once. Per the germline V gene, CDR1 is DFQATT and CDR2 is SNEGSKA (reference sequence). The junction had 9 bases not matched to a gene; V was cut back by 5 bases and J by 6 bases. This CDR3 is built from 14 residues. These data are also associated with another study on T cells in Graves' hyperthyroidism and ophthalmopathy.

This receptor was taken from a woman younger than 30 with Graves disease. This sample comprised peripheral blood mononuclear cells (PBMCs), obtained at new diagnosis, from a patient treated with antithyroid drugs. The rearrangement joins TRBV20-1 to TRBJ2-1, with 8 bases that match TRBD2. CDR3 residues: CSASGTRTPNEQFF. The CDR3 DNA reads as TGCAGTGCTTCCGGGACTAGAACCCCCAATGAGCAGTTCTTC.